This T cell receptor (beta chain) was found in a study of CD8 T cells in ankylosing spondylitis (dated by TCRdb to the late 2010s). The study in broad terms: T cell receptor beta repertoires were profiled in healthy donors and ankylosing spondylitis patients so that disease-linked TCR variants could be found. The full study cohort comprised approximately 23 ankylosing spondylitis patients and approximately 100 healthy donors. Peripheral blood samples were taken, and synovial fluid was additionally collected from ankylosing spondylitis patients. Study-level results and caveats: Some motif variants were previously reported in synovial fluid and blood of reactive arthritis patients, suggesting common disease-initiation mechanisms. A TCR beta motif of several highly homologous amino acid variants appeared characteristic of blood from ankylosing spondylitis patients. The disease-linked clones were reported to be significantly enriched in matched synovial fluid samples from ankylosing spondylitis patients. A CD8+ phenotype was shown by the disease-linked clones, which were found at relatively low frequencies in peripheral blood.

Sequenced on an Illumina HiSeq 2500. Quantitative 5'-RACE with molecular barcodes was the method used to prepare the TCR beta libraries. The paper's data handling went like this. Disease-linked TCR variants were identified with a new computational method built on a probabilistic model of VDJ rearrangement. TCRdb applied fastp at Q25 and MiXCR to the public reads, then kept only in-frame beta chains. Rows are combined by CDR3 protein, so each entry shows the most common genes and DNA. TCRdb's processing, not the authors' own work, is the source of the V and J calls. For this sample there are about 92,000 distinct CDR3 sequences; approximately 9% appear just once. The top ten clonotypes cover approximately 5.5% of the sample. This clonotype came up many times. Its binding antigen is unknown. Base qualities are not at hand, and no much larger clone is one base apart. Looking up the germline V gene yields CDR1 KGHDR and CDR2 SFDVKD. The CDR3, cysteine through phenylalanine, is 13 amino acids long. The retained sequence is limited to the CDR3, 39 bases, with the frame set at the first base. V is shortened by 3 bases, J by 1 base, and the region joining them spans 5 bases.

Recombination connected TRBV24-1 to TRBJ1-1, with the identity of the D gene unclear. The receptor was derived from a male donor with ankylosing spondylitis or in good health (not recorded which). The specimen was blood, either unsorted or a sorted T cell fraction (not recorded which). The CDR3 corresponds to CATSDGTNTEAFF. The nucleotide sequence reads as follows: TGTGCCACCAGTGATGGAACGAACACTGAAGCTTTCTTT.